This T cell receptor (beta chain) was recovered during a study of identifying expanded T cells in peripheral blood. Findings of the study overall: Clone count variance between approximately 2-week samples rose with total template count.

Healthy donors had no documented immune events, such as infections, while sampled. This CDR3 spans 17 amino acids. Trimming cost V 3 bases and J 0 bases, with 19 bases left between them. CDR1 is SGHRS, CDR2 YFSETQ, per germline. For this clone: Antigen specificity is unknown.

Sequencing was performed with immunoSEQ multiplex PCR; in TCRdb, only in-frame clones are kept and a portion is missing. This table has approximately 120,000 clones, less than 90% appearing once. Input material: blood. The rearrangement links TRBV5-1 to TRBJ2-7; D unclear. The receptor was derived from a person aged 18 to 70 in good health. The CDR3, as DNA: TGCGCCAGCAGCTCCCACCCAGGCGGCCCTAGCTCCTACGAGCAGTACTTC. Translation: CASSSHPGGPSSYEQYF.